A single sample is the source of the 17 T cell receptor beta chains below, sequenced in a study of identical twins. TCRdb re-analysed the 5' RACE reads in MiXCR, keeping a single row per CDR3 protein. The table lists 300,000 to 400,000 distinct CDR3 sequences, 9% to 15% of them singletons. These sequences were also reported in another study, on yellow fever vaccine responses in identical twins.

The specimen sequenced was CD8+ T cells sorted from blood. The receptors originated from a woman aged 18-30 years in good health.

The V gene is TRBV5-1, the J gene TRBJ2-3; TRBD2 agrees at 11 bases. This CDR3 contains 16 residues. Germline values: CDR1 SGHRS, CDR2 YFSETQ. With 4 bases clipped from V and 4 bases from J, the junction kept 8 bases outside the gene matches. CDR3 DNA: TGCGCCAGCAGCAGGGGACTAGCGGAGGGGCCAGATACGCAGTATTTT. This translates into CASSRGLAEGPDTQYF. The variable domain in full, completed from reference TRBV5-1 and TRBJ2-3, reads KAGVTQTPRYLIKTRGQQVTLSCSPISGHRSVSWYQQTPGQGLQFLFEYFSETQRNKGNFPGRFSGRQFSNSRSEMNVSTLELGDSALYLCASSRGLAEGPDTQYFGPGTRLTVL.

The DNA of the CDR3 is TGTGCCAGCAGGAGACTTAGCAATCAGCCCCAGCATTTT. As protein: CASRRLSNQPQHF. The J gene is TRBJ1-5, the V gene TRBV2, with D unresolved. This CDR3 is built from 13 residues. V lost 6 bases and J lost 0, with 6 bases in between. Looked up from germline, CDR1 is SNHLY and CDR2 is FYNNEI.

The chain links TRBV11-1 to TRBJ2-2; 7 bases map to TRBD1. V gave up 4 bases and J gave up 2 bases; unmatched junction bases: 19. Germline V gene data show CDR1 as SGHAT and CDR2 as FQDESV (reference sequence). The CDR3 sequence is 20 residues long. The DNA for the CDR3 is TGTGCCAGCAGCTCCCCTAGGACTCTCGGGACAGAGTTCAACACCGGGGAGCTGTTTTTT. Translating it yields CASSSPRTLGTEFNTGELFF.

A few counts support this clonotype. The chain uses TRBV3-1 and TRBJ2-2; TRBD1 aligns across 11 bases. CDR1 is LGHDT and CDR2 is YNNKEL in the germline V gene (reference sequence). V was clipped by 4 bases and J by 7 bases; unmatched bases: 8. The CDR3 is 16 amino acids. The CDR3 loop is CASSPRTGGGNGELFF. CDR3 in DNA: TGTGCCAGCAGCCCTCGGACAGGGGGCGGAAACGGGGAGCTGTTTTTT.

This chain uses TRBV27 with TRBJ2-7, with 11 bases fitting TRBD2. This CDR3 comprises 16 residues. Germline trimming cut 4 bases from V and 3 bases from J; bases unmatched to any gene: 8. From germline, CDR1 is MNHEY and CDR2 SMNVEV (reference sequence). CDR3 protein: CASSSFRLAGSYEQYF. DNA of the CDR3: TGTGCCAGCAGTTCCTTCCGACTAGCGGGAAGCTACGAGCAGTACTTC.

This clonotype was counted ten times or more. The rearrangement joins TRBV5-5 to TRBJ2-1; D unclear. The CDR3 consists of 12 residues. The V end was cut by 4 bases, the J end by 6 bases, with 8 bases between. CDR1 and CDR2 (germline): SGHKS, YYEKEE (reference sequence). CDR3 nucleotides: TGTGCCAGCAGCCCCCAGCGCAATGAGCAGTTCTTC. Its protein is CASSPQRNEQFF.

The gene calls are TRBV7-9 and TRBJ2-7; 7 bases are a match to TRBD1. CDR1 and CDR2 (germline): SEHNR, FQNEAQ (reference sequence). The trim removed 5 bases at V and 3 bases at J, leaving 10 bases unmatched. This CDR3 comprises 15 residues. This CDR3 reads CASSIRDSTFYEQYF. The CDR3 coding sequence is TGTGCCAGCAGCATACGGGACAGCACCTTCTACGAGCAGTACTTC.

CDR3 bases: TGTGCCAGCAGTGAGGGTGCGTGGCGGGACATCACAGATACGCAGTATTTT. This encodes CASSEGAWRDITDTQYF. The rearrangement uses TRBV6-1 and TRBJ2-3; D could derive from TRBD1 or TRBD2 (6 bases each). This CDR3 contains 17 residues. Germline V gene lookup returns CDR1 MNHNS and CDR2 SASEGT. V dropped 3 bases and J dropped 2 bases, with 18 bases sitting between them.

Only a few counts were recorded for this clonotype. This rearrangement joins TRBV7-6 to TRBJ1-5; 7 positions match TRBD1. The germline V gene has CDR1 SGHVS and CDR2 FNYEAQ. The V segment lost 1 base and the J segment 5 bases; nucleotides outside the gene matches: 5. This CDR3 comprises 15 residues. In DNA form, the CDR3 reads TGTGCCAGCAGCTTAGGACAGGGTACGCATCAGCCCCAGCATTTT. This translates into CASSLGQGTHQPQHF.

The chain has TRBV6-5 and TRBJ1-3, with 10 bases aligning to TRBD1. V was clipped by 4 bases and J by 4 bases; unmatched bases: 7. The length of the CDR3 is 16 residues. CDR1 and CDR2 from the germline V gene are MNHEY and SVGAGI. CDR3 sequence (DNA): TGTGCCAGCAGTTCCAGACAGGGGGCGCGAGGAAACACCATATATTTT. Translating it yields CASSSRQGARGNTIYF.

The V call is TRBV27, the J call TRBJ1-6, with D perhaps TRBD1 (5 bases). This CDR3 spans 15 amino acids. Germline V gene data show CDR1 as MNHEY and CDR2 as SMNVEV (reference sequence). Trimming cost V 7 bases and J 8 bases, with 18 bases left between them. The CDR3 nucleotides read TGTGCCAGCACCGTCGCCGGGGGTTTCTATTCACCCCTCCACTTT. This translates into CASTVAGGFYSPLHF.

The table lists this clonotype with a few counts. The chain uses TRBV4-1 and TRBJ2-1; 8 bases align to TRBD2. V gave up 4 bases and J gave up 7 bases; unmatched junction bases: 15. The germline V gene encodes CDR1 MGHRA and CDR2 YSYEKL. This CDR3 comprises 17 residues. The CDR3 here is CASSLYSGTRVRNEQFF. The CDR3 DNA reads as TGCGCCAGCAGCCTCTACAGCGGGACTAGGGTTAGGAATGAGCAGTTCTTC.

This clonotype was found many times. The chain has TRBV28 and TRBJ2-7; D may be TRBD1 (6 bases). The CDR3 is 15 residues long. From germline, CDR1 is MDHEN and CDR2 SYDVKM. Trimming cost V 7 bases and J 2 bases, with 18 bases left between them. The CDR3 DNA is TGTGCCAGCACTGTCTCCGGGACACCCACCTACGAGCAGTACTTC. Encoded protein: CASTVSGTPTYEQYF.

V gene TRBV6-1 combines with J gene TRBJ1-1; a weak D match, TRBD1 (6 bases). Germline lookup yields CDR1 MNHNS and CDR2 SASEGT. V lost 4 bases to trimming and J lost 6 bases, with 15 bases between them. The CDR3 spans 14 residues. The CDR3, as DNA: TGTGCCAGCAGTGTCCGGGAGACAGGCGCTGAAGCTTTCTTT. Translating gives CASSVRETGAEAFF.

This clonotype was seen more than once but under ten times. J is TRBJ2-7 and V is TRBV10-2, with D uncertain. From germline, CDR1 is WSHSY and CDR2 SAAADI. V dropped 0 bases and J dropped 6 bases, with 15 bases sitting between them. The CDR3 covers 15 residues. The CDR3 spells CASSESDTLPTEQYF. The CDR3 coding sequence is TGCGCCAGCAGTGAGTCCGACACCCTACCTACCGAGCAGTACTTC.

This clonotype appeared a few times. The chain links TRBV25-1 to TRBJ1-1; D is ambiguous. This CDR3 spans 12 amino acids. V was clipped by 6 bases and J by 10 bases, with 15 bases between them. Germline assignment: CDR1 MGHDK and CDR2 SYGVNS. CDR3 nucleotide sequence: TGTGCCAGCAGGGTGGCGGGAATCGGAGCTTTCTTT. Its protein is CASRVAGIGAFF.

This chain connects TRBV20-1 to TRBJ2-7; D possibly corresponds to TRBD2 (7 bases). The germline gives CDR1 DFQATT, CDR2 SNEGSKA (reference sequence). Trimming shortened V by 2 bases and J by 4 bases, and 21 bases separated the two germline ends. The CDR3 runs 16 residues. The CDR3 protein is CSARSGPYGGHYEQYV. CDR3 DNA sequence: TGCAGTGCTAGATCCGGCCCCTACGGGGGGCATTACGAGCAGTACGTC.